The sequence of this T cell receptor (beta chain) was determined in a study of cytomegalovirus exposure and HLA in healthy donors. Per the germline V gene, CDR1 is LNHDA and CDR2 is SQIVND (reference sequence). Trimming cost V 1 base and J 5 bases; bases outside gene matches: 14. The CDR3 is made up of 18 amino acids. The assay was immunoSEQ multiplex PCR, and TCRdb's table has in-frame clones only and misses some. The sample has approximately 180,000 clones; 86% are singletons. The receptor's source is a man between 18 and 35 years old in good health and CMV-seropositive. V gene TRBV19 combines with J gene TRBJ2-5, with TRBD2 matching over 9 bases. Sequencing used PBMCs. CDR3 residues: CASSIGASGDPGRETQYF. CDR3 coding DNA: TGTGCCAGTAGTATAGGGGCTAGCGGGGACCCTGGGCGGGAGACCCAGTACTTC.